This T cell receptor beta chain emerged from a study of T cell repertoires in cytomegalovirus infection. About the research overall: Through public TCR beta signatures, both CMV infection and matching HLA type were indicated.

The study's findings and limits: Cumulative frequency of public TCR beta families picked out carriers of CMV plus the relevant HLA. Ex vivo, HLA-C-restricted CMV-specific TCR beta clonotypes prevailed over the rest of the response.

This CDR3 has 21 residues. Germline V gene lookup returns CDR1 SGHDN and CDR2 FVKESK. The junction had 24 bases not matched to a gene; V was cut back by 8 bases and J by 0 bases. This clonotype was seen ten or more times. Its antigen is unidentified. MiXCR was run by TCRdb on the reads, yielding one entry per CDR3 protein. The profile shows around 530,000 distinct CDR3 sequences, 16% of them singletons. Sequencing was done on a sample of CD8+ T cells from PBMCs. The TCR comes from a human donor in good health (CMV status not recorded). Some clones in this sample may be carry-over from other donors' samples. The V gene is TRBV14, the J gene TRBJ2-1, with 8 bases that match TRBD1. The CDR3 coding sequence is TGTGCCAGCCCTTTAGAAGGCCCGAATGACAGGGGTAAGAGCTCCTACAATGAGCAGTTCTTC. This translates into CASPLEGPNDRGKSSYNEQFF.